A single sample gave rise to the 21 T cell receptor beta chains below, sequenced in a study of graft-versus-host responses after intestinal transplantation. The antigens these receptors bind are not known. TCRdb keeps only in-frame clones here, not all; method: immunoSEQ multiplex PCR. Among about 99,000 clones listed, approximately 94% were seen once. Sample: unstimulated CD8+ T cells sorted from spleen or lymph node cells, taken before intestinal transplant. The receptors were gathered from a human donor who received an intestinal transplant.

The J gene is TRBJ2-7, the V gene TRBV2; 8 bases are shared with TRBD2. Germline V CDR1 and CDR2: SNHLY, FYNNEI. CDR3 size: 15 residues. With V trimmed by 5 bases and J by 0 bases, 6 bases remained unmatched. The CDR3 here is CASSKTSGSSYEQYF. The CDR3 coding sequence is TGTGCCAGCAGTAAAACTAGCGGAAGCTCCTACGAGCAGTACTTC.

The chain has TRBV29-1 and TRBJ2-1; D ambiguous. Trimming pared 1 base from V and 7 bases from J, leaving 17 bases between. CDR3 length: 15 residues. Germline V gene lookup returns CDR1 SQVTM and CDR2 ANQGSEA. The CDR3 is CSVEGGFQDGNEQFF. CDR3 bases: TGCAGCGTTGAAGGGGGATTCCAAGACGGGAATGAGCAGTTCTTC.

The chain uses TRBV10-3 and TRBJ1-5, with 7 positions matching TRBD1. CDR3 size: 13 residues. Per the germline V gene, CDR1 is ENHRY and CDR2 is SYGVKD. Losses at the gene ends were 10 bases for V and 1 base for J; bases not matched to a gene: 4. This chain's CDR3 is CATTGASNQPQHF. The CDR3, as DNA: TGTGCCACCACAGGGGCCAGCAATCAGCCCCAGCATTTT.

The J gene is TRBJ2-2, the V gene TRBV30; tentatively, D is TRBD2 (6 bases). Germline loops: CDR1 GTSNPN, CDR2 SVGIG (reference sequence). The CDR3 is made up of 14 amino acids. Between the trimmed V and J ends, which lost 4 bases and 2 bases, there was a span of 11 bases. CDR3 sequence: CAWKRDLNTGELFF. CDR3 in DNA: TGTGCCTGGAAACGGGACTTAAACACCGGGGAGCTGTTTTTT.

The chain uses TRBV13 and TRBJ2-7, with D maybe TRBD2 (5 bases). Trimming took off 5 bases at V and 1 base at J, with 27 bases between the two ends. Germline values: CDR1 PRHDT, CDR2 FYEKMQ (reference sequence). The CDR3 length is 19 residues. The CDR3: CASSTVEYPRTQASYEQYF. In DNA form, the CDR3 reads TGTGCCAGCAGCACCGTCGAGTATCCCAGGACTCAGGCTTCCTACGAGCAGTACTTC.

This clone was seen only a few times. The genes are TRBV14 and TRBJ2-7, with D unclear. Germline V gene data show CDR1 as SGHDN and CDR2 as FVKESK. The CDR3 extends over 12 amino acids. Between the trimmed V and J ends, which lost 2 bases and 3 bases, there was a span of 5 bases. For the CDR3, the DNA is TGTGCCAGCAGCCAACTTCACTACGAGCAGTACTTC. It translates to CASSQLHYEQYF.

The genes are TRBV29-1 and TRBJ1-2, with 9 bases lining up with TRBD1. The V gene's germline CDR1 is SQVTM and CDR2 ANQGSEA. This CDR3 is built from 12 residues. For the CDR3, the DNA is TGCACCTCCCGGGACAGGGAGGGAGGCTACACCTTC. Its protein product is CTSRDREGGYTF.

The chain carries TRBV7-7 and TRBJ2-2; TRBD1 is a possible D gene (5 bases). Germline CDR1 and CDR2: SSHAT and FNYEAQ (reference sequence). The CDR3 sequence is 14 residues long. V lost 4 bases, J lost 4 bases, and 10 bases lay in between. Here the CDR3 DNA reads TGTGCCAGCAGCTCAAGCACAGGCACCGGGGAGCTGTTTTTT. This translates into CASSSSTGTGELFF.

The CDR3, as DNA: TGCAGCGCCGTTCCGGACAGCCTAGGGGTAGAGACCCAGTACTTC. Amino acid sequence: CSAVPDSLGVETQYF. J is TRBJ2-5 and V is TRBV29-1; possible D gene TRBD1, 6 bases. V lost 7 bases and J lost 4, with 22 bases in between. Germline CDR1 is SQVTM and CDR2 is ANQGSEA. The CDR3 spans 15 residues.

The CDR3 nucleotides read TGTGCCAGCAGCTTCGGGACACACATTCAGCCCCAGCATTTT. Translating gives CASSFGTHIQPQHF. The V call is TRBV5-6, the J call TRBJ1-5; a weak D match, TRBD1 (6 bases). CDR3 length: 14 residues. Per the germline V gene, CDR1 is SGHDT and CDR2 is YYEEEE. V dropped 2 bases and J dropped 6 bases, with 12 bases sitting between them.

V and J are TRBV4-1 and TRBJ2-5; the match to TRBD1 covers 8 bases. V gave up 5 bases and J gave up 1 base; unmatched junction bases: 6. In germline, CDR1 is MGHRA, CDR2 YSYEKL. The CDR3 sequence is 15 residues long. The CDR3 nucleotides are TGCGCCAGCAGCTCCCGGGACAGGACCCAAGAGACCCAGTACTTC. Translation: CASSSRDRTQETQYF.

This clone turned up a few times. The chain recombines TRBV9 with TRBJ2-7; TRBD2 is a possible D gene (6 bases). The CDR3 is made up of 16 amino acids. Germline V CDR1 and CDR2: SGDLS, YYNGEE. The V and J ends lost 4 bases and 3 bases respectively, with 20 bases between them. The CDR3 spells CASSLGWGTEGYEQYF. Here the CDR3 DNA reads TGTGCCAGCAGCCTCGGTTGGGGCACGGAGGGCTACGAGCAGTACTTC. Variable domain in full (rest from reference TRBV9 and TRBJ2-7): DSGVTQTPKHLITATGQRVTLRCSPRSGDLSVYWYQQSLDQGLQFLIQYYNGEERAKGNILERFSAQQFPDLHSELNLSSLELGDSALYFCASSLGWGTEGYEQYFGPGTRLTVT.

The rearrangement joins TRBV7-9 to TRBJ2-2; no definite D call. With 7 bases removed from V and 7 bases from J, the gap between germline ends came to 13 bases. Germline V CDR1 and CDR2: SEHNR, FQNEAQ (reference sequence). The CDR3 has 13 amino acids. The CDR3 protein is CASTEKVFGELFF. The DNA for the CDR3 is TGTGCCAGCACTGAGAAGGTATTCGGGGAGCTGTTTTTT.

The chain is built from TRBV12-5 and TRBJ2-5; 9 bases fit TRBD2. V lost 3 bases, J lost 3 bases, and 5 bases stayed unmatched. Per the germline V gene, CDR1 is LGHNT and CDR2 is FRNRAP. The CDR3 sequence is 15 residues long. CDR3 DNA sequence: TGTGCTAGTGGTTTTCCGACTAGCGGAGAAGAGACCCAGTACTTC. Its translation: CASGFPTSGEETQYF.

J is TRBJ1-3 and V is TRBV6-1, with D possibly matching TRBD1 (6 bases). Germline V CDR1 and CDR2: MNHNS, SASEGT. Trimming took 8 bases from V and 0 from J, leaving 11 bases between them. This CDR3 comprises 14 residues. The CDR3 DNA reads as TGTGCCAGCTTCGGCAGGGGCTCTGGAAACACCATATATTTT. As protein: CASFGRGSGNTIYF.

This clone occurred a few times. CDR3: CARSLAGDYEQYF. CDR3 nucleotides: TGTGCCAGAAGCTTAGCGGGGGACTACGAGCAGTACTTC. V gene TRBV5-3 combines with J gene TRBJ2-7; 8 bases line up with TRBD2. TRBV5-3 is filed as an ORF, its function uncertain. V lost 2 bases and J lost 3; bases outside the gene matches: 1. The CDR3 is made up of 13 amino acids.

J is TRBJ2-3 and V is TRBV11-1; TRBD2 might be the D (5 bases). The CDR3 runs 16 residues. Germline V lookup: CDR1 SGHAT, CDR2 FQDESV (reference sequence). V gave up 1 base and J gave up 0 bases, with 11 bases separating them. The CDR3 sequence is CASSLEAPGSTDTQYF. The CDR3 nucleotides are TGTGCCAGCAGCTTAGAGGCTCCGGGGAGCACAGATACGCAGTATTTT.

The CDR3 DNA is TGTGCCAGCAGCCTTACAGGGGGTTCGGATGGCTACACCTTC. As protein: CASSLTGGSDGYTF. This rearrangement joins TRBV11-3 to TRBJ1-2; 8 nucleotides agree with TRBD1. Germline-derived CDR1 and CDR2 are SGHNT and YENEEA. Trimming took 5 bases from V and 6 from J; bases not matched to a gene: 8. The CDR3 covers 14 residues.

This clone showed up just once. This chain links TRBV10-2 with TRBJ2-5; 7 bases align to TRBD2. After removal of 5 bases from V and 5 bases from J, the junction contained 8 bases not matched to a gene. The CDR3 spans 14 residues. Germline-derived CDR1 and CDR2 are WSHSY and SAAADI. The CDR3 loop is CASSTGTILETQYF. In DNA form, the CDR3 reads TGCGCCAGCAGTACCGGGACTATACTGGAGACCCAGTACTTC.

Remarks on this clone: Other DNA sequences in this specimen translate into the identical CDR3. The rearrangement joins TRBV11-2 to TRBJ2-7; D is perhaps TRBD1 (5 bases). CDR1 and CDR2 (germline): SGHAT, FQNNGV. V lost 3 bases and J 2 bases, leaving 5 bases between the germline ends. This CDR3 is 12 amino acids long. The CDR3 loop reads CASSLTAYEQYF. CDR3 bases: TGTGCCAGCAGCTTGACAGCCTACGAGCAGTACTTC. Variable domain in full (rest from reference TRBV11-2 and TRBJ2-7): EAGVAQSPRYKIIEKRQSVAFWCNPISGHATLYWYQQILGQGPKLLIQFQNNGVVDDSQLPKDRFSAERLKGVDSTLKIQPAKLEDSAVYLCASSLTAYEQYFGPGTRLTVT.

The CDR3 sequence is CATRSYNEQFF. As DNA, the CDR3 is TGTGCCACCCGCTCCTACAATGAGCAGTTCTTC. The V and J genes are TRBV6-5 and TRBJ2-1; no firm D call. V was shortened by 10 bases and J by 0 bases, with 4 bases between the two germline ends. Germline lookup yields CDR1 MNHEY and CDR2 SVGAGI. The CDR3 is 11 amino acids.